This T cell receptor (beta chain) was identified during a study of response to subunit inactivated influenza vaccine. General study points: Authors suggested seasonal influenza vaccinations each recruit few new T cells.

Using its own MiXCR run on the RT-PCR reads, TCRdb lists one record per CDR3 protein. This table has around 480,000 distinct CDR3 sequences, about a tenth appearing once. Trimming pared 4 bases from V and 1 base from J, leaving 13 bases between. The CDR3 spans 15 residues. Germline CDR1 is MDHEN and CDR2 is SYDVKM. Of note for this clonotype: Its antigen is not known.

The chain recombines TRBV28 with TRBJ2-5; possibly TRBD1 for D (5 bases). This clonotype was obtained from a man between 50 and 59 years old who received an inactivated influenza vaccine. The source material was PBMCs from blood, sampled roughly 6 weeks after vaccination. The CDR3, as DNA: TGTGCCAGCAGTTCACAGGACGGAGTCCAAGAGACCCAGTACTTC. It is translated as CASSSQDGVQETQYF. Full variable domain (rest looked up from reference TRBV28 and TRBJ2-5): DVKVTQSSRYLVKRTGEKVFLECVQDMDHENMFWYRQDPGLGLRLIYFSYDVKMKEKGDIPEGYSVSREKKERFSLILESASTNQTSMYLCASSSQDGVQETQYFGPGTRLLVL.